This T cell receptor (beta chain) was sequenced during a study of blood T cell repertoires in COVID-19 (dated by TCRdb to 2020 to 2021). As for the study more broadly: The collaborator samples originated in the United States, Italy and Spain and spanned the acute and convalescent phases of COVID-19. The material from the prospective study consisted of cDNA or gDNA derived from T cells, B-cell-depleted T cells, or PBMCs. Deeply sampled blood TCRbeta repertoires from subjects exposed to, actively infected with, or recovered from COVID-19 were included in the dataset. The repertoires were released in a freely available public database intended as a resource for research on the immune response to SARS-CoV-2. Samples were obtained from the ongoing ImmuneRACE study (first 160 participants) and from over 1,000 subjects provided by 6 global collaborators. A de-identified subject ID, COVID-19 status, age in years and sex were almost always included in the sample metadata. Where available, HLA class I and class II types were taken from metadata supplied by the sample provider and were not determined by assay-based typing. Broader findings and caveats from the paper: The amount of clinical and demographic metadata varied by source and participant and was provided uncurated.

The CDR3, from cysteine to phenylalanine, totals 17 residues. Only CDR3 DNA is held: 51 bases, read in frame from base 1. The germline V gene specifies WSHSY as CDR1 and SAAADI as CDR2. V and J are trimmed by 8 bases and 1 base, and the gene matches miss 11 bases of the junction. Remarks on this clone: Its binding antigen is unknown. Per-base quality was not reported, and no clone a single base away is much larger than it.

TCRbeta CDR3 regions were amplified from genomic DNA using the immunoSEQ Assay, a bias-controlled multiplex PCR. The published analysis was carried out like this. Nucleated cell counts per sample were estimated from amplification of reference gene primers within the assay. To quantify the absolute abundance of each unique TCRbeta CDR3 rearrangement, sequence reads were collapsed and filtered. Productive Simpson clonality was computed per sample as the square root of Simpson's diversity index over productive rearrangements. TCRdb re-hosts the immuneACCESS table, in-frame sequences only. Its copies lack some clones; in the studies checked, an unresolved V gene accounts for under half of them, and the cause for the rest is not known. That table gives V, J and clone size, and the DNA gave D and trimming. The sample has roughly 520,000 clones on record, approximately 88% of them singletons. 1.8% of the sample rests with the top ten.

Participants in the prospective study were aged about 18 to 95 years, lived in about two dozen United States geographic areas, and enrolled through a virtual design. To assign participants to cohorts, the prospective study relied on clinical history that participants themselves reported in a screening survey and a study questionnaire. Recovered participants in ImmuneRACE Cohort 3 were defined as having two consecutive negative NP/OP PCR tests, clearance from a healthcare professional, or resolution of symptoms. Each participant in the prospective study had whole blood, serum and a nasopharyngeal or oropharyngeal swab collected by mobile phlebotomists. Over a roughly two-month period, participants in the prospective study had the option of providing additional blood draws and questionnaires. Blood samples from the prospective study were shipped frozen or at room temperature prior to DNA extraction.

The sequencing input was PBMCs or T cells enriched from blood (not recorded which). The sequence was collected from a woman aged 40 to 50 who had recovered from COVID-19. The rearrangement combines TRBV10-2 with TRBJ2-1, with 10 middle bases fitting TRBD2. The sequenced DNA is TGCGCCAGCGATACTAGCGGGACCCCGGTGTCCTACAATGAGCAGTTCTTC. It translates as CASDTSGTPVSYNEQFF.